A selection of T cell receptor beta chains follows, all from one sample in a study of blood T cell repertoires in COVID-19. Sequencing used immunoSEQ multiplex PCR; TCRdb keeps in-frame clones, though not all of them. The sample gives around 77,000 clones, about four fifths of which show up once; over 25% is in the top ten. The sequencing input was peripheral blood. The receptor source for this set is a woman over 75 with active or convalescent COVID-19. CDR3s leave out the opening cysteine and the closing phenylalanine or tryptophan. Each record gives: V gene, CDR3 protein.

TRBV4-1 | ASSHDSRENYGYT
TRBV14 | ASSPTGTENYGYT
TRBV7-2 | ASSLVGQDSGNTIY
TRBV5-1 | ASSWDFQETQY
TRBV15 | ATSRAQGLYGYT
TRBV9 | ASSVDQGNTIY
TRBV7-9 | ASSLVGGPNSYEQY
TRBV7-2 | ASSYQTENTEAF
TRBV7-8 | ASSSTAFSGVSSYEQY
TRBV2 | ASSERRTVYGYT
TRBV7-8 | ASSRRQETQY